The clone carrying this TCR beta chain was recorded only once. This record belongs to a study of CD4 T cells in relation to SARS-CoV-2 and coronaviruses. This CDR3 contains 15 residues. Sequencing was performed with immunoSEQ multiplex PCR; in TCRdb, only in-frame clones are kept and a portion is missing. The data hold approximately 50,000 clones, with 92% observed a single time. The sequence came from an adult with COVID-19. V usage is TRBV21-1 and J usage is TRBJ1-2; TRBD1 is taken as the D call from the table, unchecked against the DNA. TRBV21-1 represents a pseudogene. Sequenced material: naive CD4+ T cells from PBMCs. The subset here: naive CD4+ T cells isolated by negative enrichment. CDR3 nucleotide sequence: TGTGCCAGCAGCAAAGGGGTCAGGGGGCCCTATGGCTACACCTTC. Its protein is CASSKGVRGPYGYTF.